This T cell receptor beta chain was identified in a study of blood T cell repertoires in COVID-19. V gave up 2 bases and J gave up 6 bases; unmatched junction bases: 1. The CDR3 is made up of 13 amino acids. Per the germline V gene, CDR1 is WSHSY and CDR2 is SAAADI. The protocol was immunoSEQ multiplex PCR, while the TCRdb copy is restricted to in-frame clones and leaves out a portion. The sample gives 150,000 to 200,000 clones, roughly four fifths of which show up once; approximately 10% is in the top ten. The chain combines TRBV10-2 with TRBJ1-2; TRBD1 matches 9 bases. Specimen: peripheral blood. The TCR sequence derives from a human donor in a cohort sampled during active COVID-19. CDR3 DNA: TGCGCCAGCAGTGAGGGGACAGGGAATGGCTACACCTTC. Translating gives CASSEGTGNGYTF.